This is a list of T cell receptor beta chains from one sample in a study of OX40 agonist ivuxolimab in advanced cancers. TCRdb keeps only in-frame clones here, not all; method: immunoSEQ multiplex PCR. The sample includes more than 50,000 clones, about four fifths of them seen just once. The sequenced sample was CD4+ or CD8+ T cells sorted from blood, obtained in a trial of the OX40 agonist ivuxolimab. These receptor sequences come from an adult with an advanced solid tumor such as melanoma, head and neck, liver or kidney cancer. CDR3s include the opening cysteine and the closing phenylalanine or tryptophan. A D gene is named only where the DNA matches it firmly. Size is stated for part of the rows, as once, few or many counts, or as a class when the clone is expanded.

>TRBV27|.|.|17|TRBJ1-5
TGTGCCAGCAGTGTCCTCCGGGAGCATACTAGCAATCAGCCCCAGCATTTT
CASSVLREHTSNQPQHF
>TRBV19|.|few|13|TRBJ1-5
TGTGCCAGTAGTCACGGACTGAATCAGCCCCAGCATTTT
CASSHGLNQPQHF
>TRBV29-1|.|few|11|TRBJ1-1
TGCAGCGTTGAGGGCGGGTTTGAAGCTTTCTTT
CSVEGGFEAFF
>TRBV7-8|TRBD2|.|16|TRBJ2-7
TGTGCCAGCAGCTTAATGGCTAGCGGGAGTCCCTACGAGCAGTACTTC
CASSLMASGSPYEQYF
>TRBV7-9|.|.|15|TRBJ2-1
TGTGCCAGCAGCGCTCCCTGGGACTTATACAATGAGCAGTTCTTC
CASSAPWDLYNEQFF
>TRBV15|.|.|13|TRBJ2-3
TGTGCCACCAGCAGAGGGGGCGCAGATACGCAGTATTTT
CATSRGGADTQYF
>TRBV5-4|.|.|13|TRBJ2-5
TGTGCCAGCAGCCGGCCTATGGGAGAGACCCAGTACTTC
CASSRPMGETQYF
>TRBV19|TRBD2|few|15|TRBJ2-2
TGTGCCAGTAGTATAGATGGGACTAGCACCGGGGAGCTGTTTTTT
CASSIDGTSTGELFF
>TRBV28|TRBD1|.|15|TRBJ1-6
TGTGCCAGCAGCCAAGGGACAGGATTCAATTCACCCCTCCACTTT
CASSQGTGFNSPLHF
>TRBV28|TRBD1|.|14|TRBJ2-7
TGTGCCAGCAGTCTATCGGGACAGCCCTACGAGCAGTACTTC
CASSLSGQPYEQYF
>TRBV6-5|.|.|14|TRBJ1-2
TGTGCCAGCAGTTCGTGGGAGCAGGGCTATGGCTACACCTTC
CASSSWEQGYGYTF
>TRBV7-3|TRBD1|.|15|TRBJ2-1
TGTGCCAGCAGCCCCTCGGGACAGGGGAACAATGAGCAGTTCTTC
CASSPSGQGNNEQFF
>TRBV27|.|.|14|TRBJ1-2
TGTGCCAGCAGTTTTTGGCAGGGTGGCTATGGCTACACCTTC
CASSFWQGGYGYTF
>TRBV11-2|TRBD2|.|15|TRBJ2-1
TGTGCCAGCAGCACTAGCGGGTGGGCTTACAATGAGCAGTTCTTC
CASSTSGWAYNEQFF
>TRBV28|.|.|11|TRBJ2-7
TGTGCCAGCAGGCATACCTACGAGCAGTACTTC
CASRHTYEQYF
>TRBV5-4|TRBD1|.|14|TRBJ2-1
TGTGCCAGCAGCCAGGGACAGGCTTACAATGAGCAGTTCTTC
CASSQGQAYNEQFF
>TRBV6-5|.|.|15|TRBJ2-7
TGTGCCAGCAGTTACTCCGCAGGAGCCTCCTACGAGCAGTACTTC
CASSYSAGASYEQYF
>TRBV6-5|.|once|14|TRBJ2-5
TGTGCCAGCAGTTACGGGTCGGCTCAAGAGACCCAGTACTTC
CASSYGSAQETQYF
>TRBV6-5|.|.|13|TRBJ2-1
TGTGCCAGCAGTTTGAGGGGCAACAATGAGCAGTTCTTC
CASSLRGNNEQFF
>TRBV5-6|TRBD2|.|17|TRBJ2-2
TGTGCCAGCAGCTCCTCGCTGACTAGCGCGAACACCGGGGAGCTGTTTTTT
CASSSSLTSANTGELFF
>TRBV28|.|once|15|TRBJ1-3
TGTGCCAGCGGGGGGAGTTCAAACTCTGGAAACACCATATATTTT
CASGGSSNSGNTIYF
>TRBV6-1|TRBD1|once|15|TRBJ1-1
TGTGCCAGCAGTCCGCGGACAGGGGTGAACACTGAAGCTTTCTTT
CASSPRTGVNTEAFF
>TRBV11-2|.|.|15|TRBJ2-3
TGTGCCAGCAGCTTATTGGGGCCGGGCACAGATACGCAGTATTTT
CASSLLGPGTDTQYF
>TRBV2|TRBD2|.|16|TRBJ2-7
TGTGCCAGCAGTGAATTTAGCGGGAGGGCCTACTACGAGCAGTACTTC
CASSEFSGRAYYEQYF
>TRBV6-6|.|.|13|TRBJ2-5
TGTGCCAGCAGCCCAGAGGCCAGGGAGACCCAGTACTTC
CASSPEARETQYF
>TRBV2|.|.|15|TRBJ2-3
TGTGCCAGCACCCCGGGGTACAGTGGTCCAGATACGCAGTATTTT
CASTPGYSGPDTQYF
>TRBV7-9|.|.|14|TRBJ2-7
TGTGCCAGCAGTGAGTCGGGGGTTCGCTACGAGCAGTACTTC
CASSESGVRYEQYF
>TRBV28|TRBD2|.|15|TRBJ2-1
TGTGCCAGCAGCCTGCAGCGGGGGGGCCGCGATGAGCAGTTCTTC
CASSLQRGGRDEQFF
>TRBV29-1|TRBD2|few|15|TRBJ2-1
TGCAGCACCACCGACAGCGGGGGGGCTTACAATGAGCAGTTCTTC
CSTTDSGGAYNEQFF
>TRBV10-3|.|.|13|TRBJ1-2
TGTGCCATCAGTGAGGGGAAGAGCTATGGCTACACCTTC
CAISEGKSYGYTF
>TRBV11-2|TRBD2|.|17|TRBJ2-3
TGTGCCAGCAGCTTAGTGTTAGCGGGGGGCTACACAGATACGCAGTATTTT
CASSLVLAGGYTDTQYF
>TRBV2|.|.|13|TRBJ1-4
TGTGCCAGCGAGGGCAGCCGTAATGAAAAACTGTTTTTT
CASEGSRNEKLFF
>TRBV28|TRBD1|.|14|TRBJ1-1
TGTGCCAGCAGTAGGACAGGGGGCGGTCCTGAAGCTTTCTTT
CASSRTGGGPEAFF
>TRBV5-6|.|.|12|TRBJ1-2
TGTGCCAGCAGCTTGCCGGGGGGTGGCTACACCTTC
CASSLPGGGYTF
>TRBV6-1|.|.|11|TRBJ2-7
TGTGCCAGCAGTGGGGCCTACGAGCAGTACTTC
CASSGAYEQYF
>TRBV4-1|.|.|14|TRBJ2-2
TGCGCCAGCAGATGGGACCGTACCACCGGGGAGCTGTTTTTT
CASRWDRTTGELFF
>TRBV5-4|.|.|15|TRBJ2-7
TGTGCCAGCAGCTTGAACAGGATCACCCCCTACGAGCAGTACTTC
CASSLNRITPYEQYF
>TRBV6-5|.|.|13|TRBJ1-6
TGTGCCAGCTCTGAGGAACATAATTCACCCCTCCACTTT
CASSEEHNSPLHF
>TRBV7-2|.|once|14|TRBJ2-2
TGTGCCAGCGTTGGGACACTGAACACCGGGGAGCTGTTTTTT
CASVGTLNTGELFF
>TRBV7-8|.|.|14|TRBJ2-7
TGTGCCAGCAGCACGCCGACAGGCTCCTACGAGCAGTACTTC
CASSTPTGSYEQYF
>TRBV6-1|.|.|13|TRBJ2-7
TGTGCCAGCAGCCAAGGGTATAGTAACGAGCAGTACTTC
CASSQGYSNEQYF
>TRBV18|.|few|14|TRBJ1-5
TGTGCCAGCTCACCCACAGGACTTAACCAGCCCCAGCATTTT
CASSPTGLNQPQHF